Each of the 13 T cell receptor beta chains below was sequenced from the same sample in a study of cytomegalovirus exposure and HLA in healthy donors. 60 Vbeta and 13 Jbeta primers were used in PCR. Repertoires were generated with immunoSEQ multiplex PCR, while TCRdb's copy carries only in-frame clones and drops some. In the table there are some 110,000 clones, around three quarters of which are singletons. The sample comprised PBMCs. All receptors derive from a man aged 50-59 years in good health and CMV-seropositive.

The chain combines TRBV2 with TRBJ2-1; no definite D call. Between the trimmed V and J ends, which lost 0 bases and 10 bases, there was a span of 7 bases. Germline V lookup: CDR1 SNHLY, CDR2 FYNNEI. CDR3 length: 12 residues. In nucleotides, the CDR3 is TGTGCCAGCAGTGAAGCACGCCGGGAGCAGTTCTTC. Protein sequence: CASSEARREQFF.

The chain joins TRBV6-1 to TRBJ2-3; D perhaps matches TRBD1 (7 bases). The ends were cut back, 4 bases at V and 4 bases at J, with 21 bases in the middle. This CDR3 is 17 amino acids long. Germline CDR1 reads MNHNS; CDR2 reads SASEGT. The DNA for the CDR3 is TGTGCCAGCAGTGCAAAGGGGGCAGGGAGGTTTTCAGATACGCAGTATTTT. Amino acids: CASSAKGAGRFSDTQYF.

This clone was seen only once. The J gene is TRBJ1-1, the V gene TRBV11-2; 7 bases match TRBD1. The CDR3 length is 16 residues. Trimming removed 1 base from V and 5 bases from J; junction bases left unmatched: 10. Germline assignment: CDR1 SGHAT and CDR2 FQNNGV. CDR3 nucleotides: TGTGCCAGCAGCTTAGGTAGGGGGCGCGGGAGGACTGAAGCTTTCTTT. It is translated as CASSLGRGRGRTEAFF.

This rearrangement joins TRBV6-1 to TRBJ2-5, with 7 bases matching TRBD2. Unmatched junction bases numbered 7, after V lost 1 base and J lost 5 bases. Germline CDR1 is MNHNS and CDR2 is SASEGT. The CDR3 covers 15 residues. Here the CDR3 reads CASSEDTGGLETQYF. As DNA, the CDR3 is TGTGCCAGCAGTGAAGATACGGGGGGATTGGAGACCCAGTACTTC.

The V and J genes are TRBV19 and TRBJ1-5; 11 bases are a match to TRBD1. The CDR3 is 16 residues long. Trimming at V came to 3 bases and at J to 2 bases, leaving 3 bases not matched to a gene. Germline V lookup: CDR1 LNHDA, CDR2 SQIVND (reference sequence). CDR3 in amino acids: CASSMGQGGGNQPQHF. The DNA for the CDR3 is TGTGCCAGTAGTATGGGACAGGGGGGTGGCAATCAGCCCCAGCATTTT.

The CDR3 DNA reads as TGTGCCTGGAGTGGAGGAATTTATGGCTACACCTTC. Translated, it gives CAWSGGIYGYTF. This chain uses TRBV30 with TRBJ1-2; D gene ambiguous. V shed 1 base and J shed 5 bases, with 8 bases lying between them. Germline V gene sequence: CDR1 GTSNPN, CDR2 SVGIG (reference sequence). This CDR3 has 12 residues.

The chain uses TRBV27 and TRBJ1-2; 8 positions agree with TRBD1. In germline, CDR1 is MNHEY, CDR2 SMNVEV (reference sequence). The V segment lost 5 bases and the J segment 5 bases; nucleotides outside the gene matches: 22. The CDR3 has 19 amino acids. The CDR3 DNA reads TGTGCCAGCAGTCCGAAGACAGGGGAGGTGATTCTAAATCGGTATGGCTACACCTTC. Translation gives CASSPKTGEVILNRYGYTF.

This clone was picked up a small number of times. The rearrangement links TRBV30 to TRBJ1-6, with D possibly TRBD1 on 5 matching bases. The CDR3 is 19 amino acids. CDR1 GTSNPN and CDR2 SVGIG come from the germline V gene (reference sequence). Between the trimmed V and J ends, which lost 2 bases and 7 bases, there was a span of 27 bases. The CDR3 DNA is TGTGCCTGGAGTCCATTCCACTTGAACAGGATTCGAAAGAATTCACCCCTCCACTTT. Translation gives CAWSPFHLNRIRKNSPLHF.

CDR3 coding DNA: TGTGCTAGTGGTTCCAGGGGAGTAACAGATACGCAGTATTTT. Its protein product is CASGSRGVTDTQYF. The V call is TRBV12-5, the J call TRBJ2-3; possibly TRBD1 for D (6 bases). Trimming removed 4 bases from V and 3 bases from J, with 11 bases in between. Germline V lookup: CDR1 LGHNT, CDR2 FRNRAP. This CDR3 has 14 residues.

This chain connects TRBV6-4 to TRBJ2-2; 7 nucleotides line up with TRBD1. The CDR3 has 14 amino acids. The V segment lost 7 bases and the J segment 3 bases; nucleotides outside the gene matches: 5. Germline V gives CDR1 MRHNA, CDR2 SNTAGT. The CDR3 is CASKGQGDTGELFF. The CDR3 DNA is TGTGCCAGCAAGGGCCAGGGGGACACCGGGGAGCTGTTTTTT.

The chain uses TRBV19 and TRBJ2-5, with D possibly being TRBD2 (6 bases). The DNA matches TRBJ2-7 better at its end, which makes the J call doubtful. The CDR3 runs 14 residues. Germline V gene sequence: CDR1 LNHDA, CDR2 SQIVND (reference sequence). The CDR3 DNA reads TGTGCCAGTAGTTCATGGACGGGGGACTACGAGCAGTACTTC. This codes for CASSSWTGDYEQYF.

This clone has more than one count but fewer than ten. V usage is TRBV27 and J usage is TRBJ1-3; D is unclear. CDR1 and CDR2 (germline): MNHEY, SMNVEV (reference sequence). This CDR3 spans 14 amino acids. Between the trimmed V and J ends, which lost 4 bases and 1 base, there was a span of 8 bases. The CDR3 loop is CASSSGVSGNTIYF. The CDR3 DNA follows: TGTGCCAGCAGTTCCGGGGTATCTGGAAACACCATATATTTT.

The chain carries TRBV19 and TRBJ1-2; a weak D match, TRBD1 (6 bases). This CDR3 contains 14 residues. V shed 11 bases and J shed 8 bases, with 24 bases lying between them. In germline, CDR1 is LNHDA, CDR2 SQIVND (reference sequence). CDR3 DNA: TGTGCCGCGCAGGGAGTTCAGGGGATGGGAGGCTACACCTTC. This sequence encodes CAAQGVQGMGGYTF.